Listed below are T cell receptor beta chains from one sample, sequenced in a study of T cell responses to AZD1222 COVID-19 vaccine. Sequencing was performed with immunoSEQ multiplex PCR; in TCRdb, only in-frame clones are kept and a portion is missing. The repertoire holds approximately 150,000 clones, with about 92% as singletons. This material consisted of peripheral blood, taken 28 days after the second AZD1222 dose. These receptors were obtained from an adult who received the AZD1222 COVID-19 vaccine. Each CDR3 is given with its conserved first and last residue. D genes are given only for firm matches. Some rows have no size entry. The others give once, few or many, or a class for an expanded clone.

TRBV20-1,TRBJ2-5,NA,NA,TGCAGTGCTAGTCGGGGGGCCGATGAGACCCAGTACTTC,CSASRGADETQYF
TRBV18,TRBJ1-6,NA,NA,TGTGCCAGCTCACCGGACGGTCCAGGGCCCCTCCACTTT,CASSPDGPGPLHF
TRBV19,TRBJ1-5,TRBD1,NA,TGTGCCAGTAGGAATTCGAACAGGGGGGGAGTATTATCGAGCAATCAGCCCCAGCATTTT,CASRNSNRGGVLSSNQPQHF
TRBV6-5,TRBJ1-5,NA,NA,TGTGCCAGCACGGTAGCCGGCAGCTCGAATCAGCCCCAGCATTTT,CASTVAGSSNQPQHF
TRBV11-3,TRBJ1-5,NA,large,TGTGCCAGCAGCCCATGTTTAGGGGCAGTAAATCAGCCCCAGCATTTT,CASSPCLGAVNQPQHF
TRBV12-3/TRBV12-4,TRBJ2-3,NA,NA,TGTGCCAGCCACACCACAGATACGCAGTATTTT,CASHTTDTQYF
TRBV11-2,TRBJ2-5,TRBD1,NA,TGTGCCAGCAGCCCCTACAGGGGTCTGGAGACCCAGTACTTC,CASSPYRGLETQYF
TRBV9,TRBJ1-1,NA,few,TGTGCCAGCAGCCCAAATCAGGCAGGGGTGAGACTAGAGAACACTGAAGCTTTCTTT,CASSPNQAGVRLENTEAFF
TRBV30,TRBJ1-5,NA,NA,TGTGCCTGGAGTGTACTCGGTGATCAGCCCCAGCATTTT,CAWSVLGDQPQHF
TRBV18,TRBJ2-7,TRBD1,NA,TGTGCCAGCTCCCCAGAAGGACAGGGAATAAGGTACTTC,CASSPEGQGIRYF
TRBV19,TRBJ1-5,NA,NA,TGTGCCAGTAGTGGACCTAGCAATCAGCCCCAGCATTTT,CASSGPSNQPQHF
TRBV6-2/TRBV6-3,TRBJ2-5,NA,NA,TGTGCCAGCAGTTACACCCCGGAGACCCAGTACTTC,CASSYTPETQYF
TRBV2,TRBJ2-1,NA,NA,TGTGCCGGCGATACCGGACCCTGGGGAAATGAGCAGTTCTTC,CAGDTGPWGNEQFF
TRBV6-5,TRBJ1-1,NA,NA,TGTGCCAGCAGTTATGGGGATAGGAACACTGAAGCTTTCTTT,CASSYGDRNTEAFF
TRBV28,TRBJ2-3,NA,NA,TGTGCCAGCAGTACTAGAAGCGGCGGGGCAAAACAGTATTTT,CASSTRSGGAKQYF
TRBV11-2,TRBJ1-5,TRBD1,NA,TGTGCCAGCAGCCCGGACAGGGAGAATCAGCCCCAGCATTTT,CASSPDRENQPQHF
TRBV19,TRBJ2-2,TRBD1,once,TGTGCCAGTAGTCTTCCTCAGGGGGCCGGGGAGCTGTTTTTT,CASSLPQGAGELFF
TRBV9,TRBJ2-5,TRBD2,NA,TGTGCCAGCAGAAAGGGACTAGCGAGCGAAGAGACCCAGTACTTC,CASRKGLASEETQYF
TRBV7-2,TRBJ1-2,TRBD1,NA,TGTGCCAGCAGCTTAGGTGGGGGGACAGGGGAGTTGGGCTACACCTTC,CASSLGGGTGELGYTF
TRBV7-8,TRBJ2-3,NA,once,TGTGCCAGTCGGGGATCAAGGCCAGATACGCAGTATTTT,CASRGSRPDTQYF
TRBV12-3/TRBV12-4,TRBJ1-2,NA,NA,TGTGCCAGCAGCGCGGGTGTCTATGGCTACACCTTC,CASSAGVYGYTF
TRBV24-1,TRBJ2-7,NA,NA,TGTGCCACCAGTGAACCCGAGTCGTCCGAGCAGTACTTC,CATSEPESSEQYF
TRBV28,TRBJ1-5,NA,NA,TGTGCCAGCAGTTTATGGTTCGGCAACAAAGGAGAGTATAGCAATCAGCCCCAGCATTTT,CASSLWFGNKGEYSNQPQHF
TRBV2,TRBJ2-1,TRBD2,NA,TGTGCCAGCAGTGAACGCAGTAGCGGGGGGGCGAGCTCCTACAATGAGCAGTTCTTC,CASSERSSGGASSYNEQFF
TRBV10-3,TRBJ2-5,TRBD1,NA,TGTGCCATCAGTACAGGGGTGGAGACCCAGTACTTC,CAISTGVETQYF
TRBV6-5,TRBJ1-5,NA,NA,TGTGCCAGCAGTTCAGCGGGCCTAACCTCCAATCAGCCCCAGCATTTT,CASSSAGLTSNQPQHF
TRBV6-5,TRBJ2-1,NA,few,TGTGCCAGCCTTAAGGGCGGTAACCAGGATGAGCAGTTCTTC,CASLKGGNQDEQFF
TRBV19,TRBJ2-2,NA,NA,TGTGCCAGTAGTACCACTGGGGCCACCGGGGAGCTGTTTTTT,CASSTTGATGELFF
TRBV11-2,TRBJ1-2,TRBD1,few,TGTGCCAGCAGTCCGGGACAGGACTATGGCTACACCTTC,CASSPGQDYGYTF
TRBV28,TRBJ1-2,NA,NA,TGTGCCAGCAGTTTTCCAAATTCCTATGGCTACACCTTC,CASSFPNSYGYTF
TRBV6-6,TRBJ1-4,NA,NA,TGTGCCAGCAGTTACCACTCCAGACAGCGTAATGAAAAACTGTTTTTT,CASSYHSRQRNEKLFF
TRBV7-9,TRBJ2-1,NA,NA,TGTGCCAGCAGCTTAACGGGACAAAATGAGCAGTTCTTC,CASSLTGQNEQFF
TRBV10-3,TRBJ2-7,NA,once,TGTGCCATCAGTGCAACAATTGGGTATGAGCAGTACTTC,CAISATIGYEQYF
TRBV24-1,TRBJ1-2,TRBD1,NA,TGTGCCACCAGTGACCGGACAGGACTCCATGGCTACACCTTC,CATSDRTGLHGYTF
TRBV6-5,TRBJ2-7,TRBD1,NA,TGTGCCAGCAGTACTACAGGGGCGCGCCCCGAGCAGTACTTC,CASSTTGARPEQYF
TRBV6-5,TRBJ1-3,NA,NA,TGTGCCAGCAGTTACTCGGGGCAGGGTATTGGAAACACCATATATTTT,CASSYSGQGIGNTIYF
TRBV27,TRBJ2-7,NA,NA,TGTGCCAGCAGTTTAAGCGACGAGCAGTACTTC,CASSLSDEQYF
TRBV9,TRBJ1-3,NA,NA,TGTGCCAGCAGCGTAGGAACTGAGCTTGGAAACACCATATATTTT,CASSVGTELGNTIYF
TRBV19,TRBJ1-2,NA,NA,TGTGCCAGTAGTATAGGCGGGGGGCTGGACTATGGCTACACCTTC,CASSIGGGLDYGYTF
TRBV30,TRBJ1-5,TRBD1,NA,TGTGCCTGGAGCGCGAGTCGGGACAGCTATAGCAATCAGCCCCAGCATTTT,CAWSASRDSYSNQPQHF
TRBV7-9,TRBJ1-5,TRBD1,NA,TGTGCCAGCAGCCCGGCGACAGGGTTCAGCAATCAGCCCCAGCATTTT,CASSPATGFSNQPQHF
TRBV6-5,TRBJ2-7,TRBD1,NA,TGTGCCAGCAGTTACCAGAACAGGGGAGAGCAGTACTTC,CASSYQNRGEQYF
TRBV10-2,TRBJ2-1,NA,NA,TGCGCCAGCTTTTACACCGGGGGCACCAATGAGCAGTTCTTC,CASFYTGGTNEQFF
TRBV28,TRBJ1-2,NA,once,TGTGCCAGCAGCCCGCAGCCCCATGGCTACACCTTC,CASSPQPHGYTF
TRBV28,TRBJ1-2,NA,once,TGTGCCAGCAGTGAACGTCTAAAAGGAACCTATGGCTACACCTTC,CASSERLKGTYGYTF
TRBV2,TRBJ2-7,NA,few,TGTGCCAGCAGTGCCAATGGTCCCTACGAGCAGTACTTC,CASSANGPYEQYF
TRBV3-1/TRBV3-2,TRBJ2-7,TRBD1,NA,TGTGCCAGCAGCCAAGATTACAGGGGTTACGAGCAGTACTTC,CASSQDYRGYEQYF
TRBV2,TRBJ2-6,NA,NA,TGTGCCAGCAGCGCCCTTGTCAGCGCATACTCTGGGGCCAACGTCCTGACTTTC,CASSALVSAYSGANVLTF
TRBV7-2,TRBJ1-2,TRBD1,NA,TGTGCCAGCAGCCCAGGCTCGGGGACAGGGATAACTGGCTACACCTTC,CASSPGSGTGITGYTF
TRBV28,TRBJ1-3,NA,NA,TGTGCCAGCAGTCCCGGAGGGAGCTCTGGAAACACCATATATTTT,CASSPGGSSGNTIYF
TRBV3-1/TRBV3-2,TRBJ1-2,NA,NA,TGTGCCAGCACCCCTCTGGGGGCGGGGGGCTACACCTTC,CASTPLGAGGYTF
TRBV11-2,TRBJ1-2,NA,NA,TGTGCCAGCATCGGGGGGCAGAGCTATGGCTACACCTTC,CASIGGQSYGYTF